This T cell receptor beta chain is drawn from a study of T-cell reconstitution after alpha-beta-depleted transplantation in children. Study-wide findings and caveats: After one year, T-cell counts and TCRbeta diversity mostly came from new T cells. Recipient T cells and thymic progenitors that survived were the source of the high TCRbeta diversity seen at day 60 in some patients. As was reported, about two months after transplant, alpha-beta T cells came from several hundred expanded graft clones.

This clonotype has a handful of counts. Its antigen remains unknown. This sample's TCRbeta library carried unique molecular identifier barcodes. From the PCR reads, TCRdb called clonotypes with MiXCR, one entry per CDR3 protein. Of about 580,000 distinct CDR3 sequences listed, approximately 22% were seen once; the top ten hold about 14%. Trimming shortened V by 0 bases and J by 3 bases, and 9 bases separated the two germline ends. There are 13 residues in the CDR3. The germline V gene encodes CDR1 DFQATT and CDR2 SNEGSKA (reference sequence). The sequence came from a boy in the first two years of life who had a stem cell transplant for acute myeloid leukemia, so the T cells may come from the graft donor. The sequencing here drew on PBMCs, mostly from graft donor cells, taken 360 days after TCRalphabeta/CD19-depleted stem cell transplant. The rearrangement joins TRBV20-1 to TRBJ2-7; D uncertain. The chain's CDR3 is CSARDVLNYEQYV. Written as DNA, the CDR3 is TGCAGTGCTAGAGATGTCCTAAACTACGAGCAGTACGTC.